This T cell receptor beta chain comes out of a study of blood T cell repertoires in COVID-19 (dated by TCRdb to about 2020). Notes on the research overall: The collaborator samples originated in the United States, Italy and Spain and spanned the acute and convalescent phases of COVID-19. HLA class I and class II types, where available, came from metadata supplied by the sample provider rather than from assay-based typing. The repertoires were made available in a free public database intended to serve as a resource for research on the immune response to SARS-CoV-2. The prospective study material was composed of cDNA or gDNA derived from T cells, B-cell-depleted T cells, or PBMCs. The samples were drawn from the first 160 participants of the ongoing ImmuneRACE study and from 1,254 subjects provided by 6 global collaborators. A de-identified subject ID, COVID-19 status, age in years and sex were almost always included in the sample metadata. Subjects who had been exposed to COVID-19, were actively infected with it, or had recovered from it provided the deeply sampled blood TCRbeta repertoires that made up the dataset. Study-wide conclusions, independent of this receptor: How much clinical and demographic metadata was included differed by source and by participant, and the metadata was provided uncurated.

Participants in the prospective study were aged roughly 18 to 90 years, lived in 20 to 25 United States geographic areas, and enrolled through a virtual design. In the prospective study, cohorts were assigned on the basis of participant-reported clinical history obtained from a screening survey and a study questionnaire. For ImmuneRACE Cohort 3, a participant was defined as recovered based on two consecutive negative NP/OP PCR tests, clearance by a healthcare professional, or resolution of symptoms. Each participant in the prospective study had whole blood, serum and a nasopharyngeal or oropharyngeal swab collected by mobile phlebotomists. Prospective study participants could optionally give additional blood draws and questionnaires over an approximately two-month period. Blood samples from the prospective study were shipped frozen or at room temperature prior to DNA extraction. On this clone itself: Which antigen it targets is not known. Per-base quality was not reported, and no clone a single base away is much larger than it.

In the germline V gene, CDR1 corresponds to SGHRS and CDR2 to YFSETQ. V is shortened by 0 bases, J by 4 bases, and the region joining them spans 15 bases. The CDR3 runs 16 residues from the cysteine to the phenylalanine. Only the CDR3 portion is preserved as DNA: 48 bases, with reading frame beginning at the first base. The immunoSEQ Assay, a bias-controlled multiplex PCR, was used to amplify TCRbeta CDR3 regions from genomic DNA. Per the authors' processing: Nucleated cell counts per sample were estimated from amplification of reference gene primers within the assay. To quantify the absolute abundance of each unique TCRbeta CDR3 rearrangement, sequence reads were collapsed and filtered. For each sample, productive Simpson clonality was calculated by taking the square root of Simpson's diversity index across productive rearrangements. TCRdb retrieved this table from immuneACCESS and kept in-frame rearrangements only. Not all clones are present; in checked studies, unresolved V genes account for under half, and no reason is known for the remainder. That table furnishes V, J and clone size, whereas the DNA furnished D and trimming. The sample records about 220,000 clones, 70% to 85% of which are singletons. The top ten constitute approximately 3.6% of the sample.

This clonotype was sampled from a woman in her sixties who had recovered from COVID-19. Recombination linked TRBV5-1 to TRBJ2-3, and possibly TRBD2, on 6 matching bases. Input material: PBMCs or T cells enriched from blood (not recorded which). The CDR3 in this case is CASSLGKGTHSDTQYF. In nucleotide form, the sequence is TGCGCCAGCAGCTTGGGAAAAGGGACTCATTCAGATACGCAGTATTTT.